The clone carrying this T cell receptor beta chain was observed a single time. Its cognate antigen is unknown. The germline V gene has CDR1 SGHRS and CDR2 YFSETQ. The ends were cut back, 4 bases at V and 2 bases at J, with 13 bases in the middle. CDR3 length: 15 residues. This record comes from a study of metastatic and nonmetastatic thyroid tumors. Study summary: Patients with malignant and benign thyroid disease provided blood and tumor or nodule tissue, whose repertoires were compared.

In the authors' methods: The study built a papillary thyroid cancer distant-metastasis classifier from CDR3 differences across clinicopathological groups. TCRdb re-called the PCR reads through MiXCR. It is TCRdb's table, rather than the study itself, that gives the V and J calls and clone size. Of approximately 3,600 clones detected, roughly a third appear once; the ten largest clones hold 13% to 15%. Patients underwent thyroid surgery, and none had received any treatment before it. Study observations and caveats: Versus benign nodules, malignant thyroid tumors reportedly had significantly higher TCR beta diversity, in blood and tumor.

Sequencing input: adjacent normal tissue. This sequence joins TRBV5-1 and TRBJ1-3; D may be TRBD1 (6 bases). The sequence came from a male donor with papillary thyroid cancer or a benign thyroid nodule (not recorded which). Some clones in this sample may be carry-over from other donors' samples. CDR3 bases: TGCGCCAGCAGCCCCGGCCCAGGGGCTGGAAACACCATATATTTT. This encodes CASSPGPGAGNTIYF.